Presented here are 5 T cell receptor beta chains from one specimen sequenced in a study of cytomegalovirus exposure and HLA in healthy donors. 60 Vbeta and 13 Jbeta primers were used in PCR. Data came from immunoSEQ multiplex PCR; TCRdb stores just in-frame clones and leaves some out. The table has about 160,000 clones, approximately 84% seen once. Source material: PBMCs. These TCRs come from a man younger than 35 in good health and CMV-seropositive.

The rearrangement links TRBV18 to TRBJ2-7, with D perhaps matching TRBD1 (5 bases). CDR1 and CDR2 from the germline V gene are KGHSH and LQKENI. The length of the CDR3 is 15 residues. Trimming shortened V by 0 bases and J by 3 bases, and 12 bases separated the two germline ends. This CDR3 is CASSPPSLGDYEQYF. The CDR3 region has the DNA TGTGCCAGCTCACCACCGAGTTTAGGGGACTACGAGCAGTACTTC.

The rearrangement links TRBV7-7 to TRBJ2-3; D unresolved. V was trimmed by 5 bases and J by 5 bases, leaving 14 bases between them. This CDR3 spans 14 amino acids. The germline V gene encodes CDR1 SSHAT and CDR2 FNYEAQ (reference sequence). In DNA, the CDR3 is TGTGCCAGCAGCCCGGCCAGCCCGGGAGATACGCAGTATTTT. Amino acid sequence: CASSPASPGDTQYF. The variable domain in full, with the rest retrieved from reference TRBV7-7 and TRBJ2-3, is GAGVSQSPRYKVTKRGQDVTLRCDPISSHATLYWYQQALGQGPEFLTYFNYEAQPDKSGLPSDRFSAERPEGSISTLTIQRTEQRDSAMYRCASSPASPGDTQYFGPGTRLTVL.

CDR3 residues: CASAVRGFDGYTF. The CDR3 bases are TGCGCCAGCGCAGTGCGGGGGTTTGATGGCTACACCTTC. V and J are TRBV5-1 and TRBJ1-2; D is perhaps TRBD1 (5 bases). The germline V and J ends were trimmed by 7 bases and 6 bases, with 16 bases remaining between them. Germline-derived CDR1 and CDR2 are SGHRS and YFSETQ. The CDR3 runs 13 residues.

The gene calls are TRBV6-1 and TRBJ2-2, with D maybe TRBD2 (6 bases). The CDR3 covers 13 residues. V lost 2 bases to trimming and J lost 8 bases, with 9 bases between them. CDR1 is MNHNS and CDR2 is SASEGT in the germline V gene. CDR3 region: CASSEWGVGELFF. The CDR3 nucleotides are TGTGCCAGCAGTGAATGGGGGGTTGGGGAGCTGTTTTTT.

The rearrangement uses TRBV7-9 and TRBJ2-5; D is perhaps TRBD1 (5 bases). Germline-derived CDR1 and CDR2 are SEHNR and FQNEAQ (reference sequence). The CDR3 totals 16 residues. V lost 4 bases and J 1 base, leaving 16 bases between the germline ends. CDR3 bases: TGTGCCAGCAGCTCGGGCAGGGCAATCTCCCAAGAGACCCAGTACTTC. It is translated as CASSSGRAISQETQYF.